This T cell receptor beta chain appears in the sequencing data of a study of T cells after yellow fever vaccination. On this clonotype: The antigen is undetermined.

Study results and caveats: Reappearance after the booster was seen for most primary-vaccination clones, at about 95% CD4 and around 88% CD8.

Generation of TCR cDNA used 5'RACE template switching (which added a universal primer site and UMIs). One entry per CDR3 protein results from TCRdb running MiXCR on the 5' RACE reads. Here the sample spans under 550,000 distinct CDR3 sequences, 21% being singletons. The TCR sequence derives from a man aged 18-30 years who received the YFV17D yellow fever vaccine. The material sequenced was PBMCs, taken approximately 20 days after the first yellow fever vaccination.

The CDR3 coding sequence is TGCGCCAGCAGCTCCGAGACTAGCGGGCATGGGGAGACCCAGTACTTC. Encoded protein: CASSSETSGHGETQYF. The chain has TRBV5-1 and TRBJ2-5; 10 positions agree with TRBD2. J gave up 5 bases and V 3 bases, and 10 bases lay outside the gene matches. CDR3 length: 16 amino acids. Germline lookup yields CDR1 SGHRS and CDR2 YFSETQ.